This T cell receptor (beta chain) was profiled in a study of chemoradiotherapy in HPV16-positive cancers. A word on this clone: No antigen is known for it.

Points from the study as a whole: Candidate HPV-specific clones and E7-related TCR motifs grew in tumor during treatment. HPV-specific T cells were functionally defined from only a couple of HPV16-positive patients. HPV-responsive T-cell expansion during chemoradiotherapy was linked to improved recurrence-free survival in HPV16-positive patients.

Clones were read by immunoSEQ multiplex PCR, and TCRdb kept only the in-frame ones, dropping some. The data hold approximately 6,200 clones, with 85% to 90% observed a single time. Sequencing was performed on blood, taken from a patient who underwent chemoradiotherapy. The TCR originated in a human donor with HPV-associated anogenital cancer.

DNA for the CDR3: TGTGCCTCTAACTCCCCCGGCAGGGGGCAGGACACCGGGGAGCTGTTTTTT. Translating it yields CASNSPGRGQDTGELFF. The chain links TRBV19 to TRBJ2-2; 8 bases align to TRBD1. Germline values: CDR1 LNHDA, CDR2 SQIVND (reference sequence). This CDR3 has 17 amino acids. The V segment lost 11 bases and the J segment 3 bases; nucleotides outside the gene matches: 17.